One sample yielded the 31 T cell receptor beta chains listed below, sequenced in a study of STAT3 mutations in large granular lymphocyte leukemia. General observations from the study: At least one immunodominant TCR beta clonotype appeared in every T-cell large granular lymphocyte leukemia patient.

Sequencing was performed with immunoSEQ multiplex PCR; in TCRdb, only in-frame clones are kept and a portion is missing. The table records about 10,000 clones, 87% of them present only once. For these receptors, no antigen is known. Sequences were obtained from peripheral blood mononuclear cells. These receptors all come from a man aged 60 to 75 with T-cell large granular lymphocyte leukemia. Some clones in this sample may be carry-over from other donors' samples.

This chain connects TRBV7-8 to TRBJ1-1; tentatively, D is TRBD1 (5 bases). V gave up 3 bases and J gave up 11 bases, with 10 bases separating them. Germline assignment: CDR1 SGHVS and CDR2 FQNEAQ. The CDR3 consists of 11 residues. CDR3 DNA: TGTGCCAGCAGCTTGGGACGGCTGGCTTTCTTT. Translated: CASSLGRLAFF.

This clone was seen a single time. V gene TRBV5-4 combines with J gene TRBJ1-1, with D tentatively TRBD1 (5 bases). Germline V gene sequence: CDR1 SGHNT, CDR2 YYREEE (reference sequence). This CDR3 comprises 14 residues. The V and J ends lost 2 bases and 0 bases respectively, with 8 bases between them. The CDR3 spells CASSLKGVNTEAFF. CDR3 sequence (DNA): TGTGCCAGCAGCTTAAAAGGGGTGAACACTGAAGCTTTCTTT.

The chain links TRBV6-6 to TRBJ1-5; D perhaps matches TRBD1 (5 bases). CDR3 size: 16 residues. Trimming left V 2 bases short and J 4 bases short, with 15 bases between. Germline V gene data show CDR1 as MNHNY and CDR2 as SVGAGI (reference sequence). The CDR3 DNA reads as TGTGCCAGCAGTTACCTATCTACAGGAGCGAATCAGCCCCAGCATTTT. Translated: CASSYLSTGANQPQHF.

V gene TRBV7-8 combines with J gene TRBJ1-5; D unclear. This CDR3 has 14 amino acids. The V end was cut by 5 bases, the J end by 3 bases, with 11 bases between. Germline V gene data show CDR1 as SGHVS and CDR2 as FQNEAQ. This CDR3 reads CASSLYGDNQPQHF. As DNA, the CDR3 is TGTGCCAGCAGCCTATACGGGGACAATCAGCCCCAGCATTTT.

J is TRBJ1-3 and V is TRBV5-1, with no clear D. V gave up 0 bases and J gave up 0 bases, with 4 bases separating them. This CDR3 is 14 amino acids long. Germline-derived CDR1 and CDR2 are SGHRS and YFSETQ. CDR3 nucleotide sequence: TGCGCCAGCAGCTTGGACACCTCTGGAAACACCATATATTTT. Translation: CASSLDTSGNTIYF.

The chain employs TRBV28 and TRBJ2-3; TRBD1 or TRBD2 may be the D gene (5 bases each). Germline values: CDR1 MDHEN, CDR2 SYDVKM. Trimming shortened V by 8 bases and J by 9 bases, and 15 bases separated the two germline ends. The CDR3 is 12 amino acids. DNA for the CDR3: TGTGCCAGCTATCGGGGCCTGGGCACGCAGTATTTT. Its translation is CASYRGLGTQYF.

The gene calls are TRBV5-1 and TRBJ1-6; no clear D. The CDR3 is 14 residues long. Germline values: CDR1 SGHRS, CDR2 YFSETQ. V shed 5 bases and J shed 9 bases, with 15 bases lying between them. CDR3 nucleotides: TGCGCCAGCAGAACCCTTATGAGCGGTTCACCCCTCCACTTT. It encodes CASRTLMSGSPLHF.

The J gene is TRBJ2-7, the V gene TRBV7-9; 8 bases match TRBD1. Germline V gene sequence: CDR1 SEHNR, CDR2 FQNEAQ (reference sequence). Trimming removed 5 bases from V and 1 base from J; junction bases left unmatched: 4. The CDR3 length is 14 residues. CDR3 sequence (DNA): TGTGCCAGCAGCCCCCGACAGGGGTCCTACGAGCAGTACTTC. Its protein product is CASSPRQGSYEQYF.

The chain has TRBV7-9 and TRBJ1-2, with D unclear. The CDR3 has 11 amino acids. Deletions cut 1 base from V and 7 bases from J, with 4 bases between. The V gene's germline CDR1 is SEHNR and CDR2 FQNEAQ (reference sequence). The CDR3 coding sequence is TGTGCCAGCAGCTTAGATGGTGGCTACACCTTC. It translates to CASSLDGGYTF.

This chain connects TRBV4-3 to TRBJ1-2, with D unresolved. CDR3 length: 14 amino acids. V lost 4 bases and J 4 bases, leaving 13 bases between the germline ends. Germline CDR1 reads LGHNA; CDR2 reads YSLEER. CDR3 in DNA: TGCGCCAGCAGCCCGTTCGGAGGCCCCTATGGCTACACCTTC. Translating gives CASSPFGGPYGYTF.

V and J are TRBV5-4 and TRBJ2-3; D not resolved. With 2 bases removed from V and 5 bases from J, the gap between germline ends came to 9 bases. CDR1 SGHNT and CDR2 YYREEE come from the germline V gene (reference sequence). This CDR3 is built from 13 residues. The DNA of the CDR3 is TGTGCCAGCAGCTTCGGGCTCCAAGATACGCAGTATTTT. The encoded protein is CASSFGLQDTQYF.

In DNA, the CDR3 is TGTGCCAGCACCAAGGGGGGGCAATCTGGAAACACCATATATTTT. Encoded protein: CASTKGGQSGNTIYF. The chain joins TRBV6-1 to TRBJ1-3; tentatively, D is TRBD1 (6 bases). V shed 7 bases and J shed 1 base, with 14 bases lying between them. Germline loops: CDR1 MNHNS, CDR2 SASEGT. CDR3 length: 15 residues.

This rearrangement joins TRBV6-5 to TRBJ2-7; either TRBD1 or TRBD2 may supply D (5 bases each). The CDR3 sequence is 15 residues long. Germline V gives CDR1 MNHEY, CDR2 SVGAGI. The V and J ends lost 2 bases and 0 bases respectively, with 11 bases between them. This chain's CDR3 is CASSYHPGTSYEQYF. The CDR3 nucleotides are TGTGCCAGCAGTTACCATCCCGGGACCTCCTACGAGCAGTACTTC.

This clone was seen once. Other DNA sequences of this sample code for an identical CDR3. The chain couples TRBV10-2 to TRBJ2-3; D not certain. Looked up from germline, CDR1 is WSHSY and CDR2 is SAAADI. V dropped 6 bases and J dropped 0 bases, with 7 bases sitting between them. CDR3 size: 13 residues. The CDR3 DNA sequence: TGCGCCAGCAGGGAAACTAGCACAGATACGCAGTATTTT. Its translation is CASRETSTDTQYF.

This chain links TRBV30 with TRBJ1-5; the D gene is possibly TRBD1 (5 bases). Trimming took 3 bases from V and 1 from J, leaving 7 bases between them. CDR3 length: 13 residues. Germline CDR1 is GTSNPN and CDR2 is SVGIG (reference sequence). CDR3 DNA sequence: TGTGCCTGGAGGAGGGACAGCAATCAGCCCCAGCATTTT. Translated: CAWRRDSNQPQHF.

The sample holds one count of this clone. The gene calls are TRBV19 and TRBJ2-7; no clear D. V lost 5 bases, J lost 1 base, and 15 bases lay in between. The CDR3 has 15 amino acids. CDR1 and CDR2 (germline): LNHDA, SQIVND (reference sequence). CDR3 DNA: TGTGCCAGTAGTCCCAGGTATGGCACGTCCTACGAGCAGTACTTC. Encoded protein: CASSPRYGTSYEQYF.

The chain carries TRBV30 and TRBJ2-7; maybe TRBD2 (5 bases). The length of the CDR3 is 13 residues. V dropped 0 bases and J dropped 10 bases, with 16 bases sitting between them. Germline values: CDR1 GTSNPN, CDR2 SVGIG (reference sequence). CDR3 nucleotides: TGTGCCTGGAGTGTGACGCGGGCGCAAACCCAGTACTTC. Protein product: CAWSVTRAQTQYF. Variable domain in full (rest from reference TRBV30 and TRBJ2-7): SQTIHQWPATLVQPVGSPLSLECTVEGTSNPNLYWYRQAAGRGLQLLFYSVGIGQISSEVPQNLSASRPQDRQFILSSKKLLLSDSGFYLCAWSVTRAQTQYFGPGTRLTVT.

The gene calls are TRBV6-5 and TRBJ2-4; D is perhaps TRBD1 or TRBD2 (5 bases each). Trimming pared 5 bases from V and 9 bases from J, leaving 20 bases between. Germline V gene data show CDR1 as MNHEY and CDR2 as SVGAGI. The CDR3 covers 15 residues. The CDR3 protein is CASSTGQSRGSIQYF. The CDR3 nucleotides read TGTGCCAGCAGTACCGGACAATCCCGGGGAAGCATTCAGTACTTC.

V usage is TRBV7-2 and J usage is TRBJ2-3, with D perhaps TRBD1 (5 bases). Per germline, CDR1 SGHTA and CDR2 FQGNSA. V lost 5 bases, J lost 2 bases, and 11 bases lay in between. The CDR3 covers 14 residues. As DNA, the CDR3 is TGTGCCAGCAGCGCCTCAGGGCCCACAGATACGCAGTATTTT. Protein sequence: CASSASGPTDTQYF.

The chain couples TRBV7-2 to TRBJ1-1; D is possibly TRBD1 (5 bases). Trimming cost V 7 bases and J 1 base, with 13 bases left between them. The CDR3 spans 14 residues. Germline loops: CDR1 SGHTA, CDR2 FQGNSA. The CDR3 here is CASIRGVGNTEAFF. CDR3 DNA sequence: TGTGCCAGCATTCGAGGGGTAGGGAACACTGAAGCTTTCTTT.

This clone is a singleton in its sample. The rearrangement uses TRBV5-1 and TRBJ2-7, with D perhaps matching TRBD2 (6 bases). V was shortened by 0 bases and J by 0 bases, with 10 bases between the two germline ends. The CDR3 length is 15 residues. Per germline, CDR1 SGHRS and CDR2 YFSETQ. The CDR3, as DNA: TGCGCCAGCAGCTTGGAGGCGGGGAGCTCCTACGAGCAGTACTTC. Protein product: CASSLEAGSSYEQYF.

V usage is TRBV28 and J usage is TRBJ2-5; D ambiguous. Germline V gene lookup returns CDR1 MDHEN and CDR2 SYDVKM. This CDR3 is built from 14 residues. Trimming took 2 bases from V and 5 from J, leaving 12 bases between them. In DNA, the CDR3 is TGTGCCAGCAGTTTAGTCCGCCCTGGGGAGACCCAGTACTTC. This sequence encodes CASSLVRPGETQYF. The full variable domain, with the rest looked up from reference TRBV28 and TRBJ2-5, is DVKVTQSSRYLVKRTGEKVFLECVQDMDHENMFWYRQDPGLGLRLIYFSYDVKMKEKGDIPEGYSVSREKKERFSLILESASTNQTSMYLCASSLVRPGETQYFGPGTRLLVL.

The chain uses TRBV28 and TRBJ2-7; D tentatively fits TRBD1 or TRBD2 (5 bases each). CDR3 length: 14 amino acids. The germline V gene has CDR1 MDHEN and CDR2 SYDVKM. Trimming cost V 5 bases and J 4 bases, with 15 bases left between them. The CDR3 sequence is CASSLPRDPYEQYF. In DNA form, the CDR3 reads TGTGCCAGCAGTCTCCCGAGGGACCCATACGAGCAGTACTTC.

V and J are TRBV7-3 and TRBJ2-5; 7 bases are shared with TRBD2. Germline lookup yields CDR1 SGHTA and CDR2 FQGTGA. There are 12 residues in the CDR3. The trim removed 5 bases at V and 9 bases at J, leaving 6 bases unmatched. The CDR3 nucleotides read TGTGCCAGCAGCCGACCCGGGGGGTCCCAGTACTTC. As protein: CASSRPGGSQYF.

The rearrangement links TRBV18 to TRBJ1-5; D remains unclear. CDR3 length: 12 residues. Germline-derived CDR1 and CDR2 are KGHSH and LQKENI. Trimming removed 6 bases from V and 1 base from J, with 4 bases in between. CDR3 protein: CASSVSNQPQHF. CDR3 nucleotide sequence: TGTGCCAGCTCCGTCAGCAATCAGCCCCAGCATTTT.

The V call is TRBV5-1, the J call TRBJ2-7; 11 nucleotides match TRBD1. V lost 4 bases and J lost 4; bases outside the gene matches: 7. Per germline, CDR1 SGHRS and CDR2 YFSETQ. This CDR3 comprises 15 residues. The CDR3 coding sequence is TGCGCCAGCAGCCCAAGGACAGGGGGCGCGTACGAGCAGTACTTC. Translation gives CASSPRTGGAYEQYF.

The V call is TRBV5-6, the J call TRBJ2-7; 8 bases are shared with TRBD2. CDR1 and CDR2 (germline): SGHDT, YYEEEE. CDR3 length: 15 amino acids. The ends lost 0 bases at V and 2 bases at J; junction bases unmatched: 4. The CDR3 nucleotides are TGTGCCAGCAGCTTGGCGGGGGGGCTTCCCTACGAGCAGTACTTC. The encoded protein is CASSLAGGLPYEQYF.

This clone occurred once. The CDR3 here is CASSTRQVDTEAFF. For the CDR3, the DNA is TGTGCCAGCAGCACGAGGCAGGTGGACACTGAAGCTTTCTTT. The V and J genes are TRBV7-9 and TRBJ1-1, with D hard to call. The V gene's germline CDR1 is SEHNR and CDR2 FQNEAQ (reference sequence). The germline V and J ends were trimmed by 5 bases and 3 bases, with 13 bases remaining between them. CDR3 length equals 14 residues.

V gene TRBV10-3 combines with J gene TRBJ1-1; no clear D. Germline assignment: CDR1 ENHRY and CDR2 SYGVKD. Trimming left V 6 bases short and J 3 bases short, with 8 bases between. CDR3 length: 12 amino acids. The CDR3 nucleotides are TGTGCCATCAGCTCGTCTTACACTGAAGCTTTCTTT. The encoded protein is CAISSSYTEAFF.

This chain connects TRBV9 to TRBJ2-3; TRBD2 matches 9 bases. The CDR3 is made up of 16 amino acids. With V trimmed by 3 bases and J by 5 bases, 10 bases remained unmatched. CDR1 and CDR2 (germline): SGDLS, YYNGEE. The CDR3 protein is CASSEGDSGRRDTQYF. The CDR3 DNA reads as TGTGCCAGCAGCGAGGGGGATAGCGGGAGACGAGATACGCAGTATTTT.

This sequence joins TRBV11-1 and TRBJ2-7; 9 bases align to TRBD1. CDR3 length: 17 residues. CDR1 and CDR2 from the germline V gene are SGHAT and FQDESV (reference sequence). The trim removed 4 bases at V and 1 base at J, leaving 11 bases unmatched. The CDR3 reads CASSSPTPGQGSYEQYF. For the CDR3, the DNA is TGTGCCAGCAGCTCCCCTACACCGGGACAGGGTTCCTACGAGCAGTACTTC.